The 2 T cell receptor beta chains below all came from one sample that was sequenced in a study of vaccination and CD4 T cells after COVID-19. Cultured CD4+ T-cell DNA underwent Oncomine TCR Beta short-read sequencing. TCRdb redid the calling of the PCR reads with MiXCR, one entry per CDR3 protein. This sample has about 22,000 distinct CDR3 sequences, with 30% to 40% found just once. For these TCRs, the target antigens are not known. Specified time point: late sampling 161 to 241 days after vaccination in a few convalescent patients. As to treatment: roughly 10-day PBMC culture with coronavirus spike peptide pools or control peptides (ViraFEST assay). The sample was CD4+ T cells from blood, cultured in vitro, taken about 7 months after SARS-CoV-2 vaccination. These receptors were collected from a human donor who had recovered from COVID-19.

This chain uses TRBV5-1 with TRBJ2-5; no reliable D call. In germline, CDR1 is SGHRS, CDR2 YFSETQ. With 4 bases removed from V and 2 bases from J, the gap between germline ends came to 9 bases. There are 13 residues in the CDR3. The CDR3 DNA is TGCGCCAGCAGCCCGTACCCGCAAGAGACCCAGTACTTC. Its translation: CASSPYPQETQYF. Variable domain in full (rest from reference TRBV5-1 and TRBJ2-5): KAGVTQTPRYLIKTRGQQVTLSCSPISGHRSVSWYQQTPGQGLQFLFEYFSETQRNKGNFPGRFSGRQFSNSRSEMNVSTLELGDSALYLCASSPYPQETQYFGPGTRLLVL.

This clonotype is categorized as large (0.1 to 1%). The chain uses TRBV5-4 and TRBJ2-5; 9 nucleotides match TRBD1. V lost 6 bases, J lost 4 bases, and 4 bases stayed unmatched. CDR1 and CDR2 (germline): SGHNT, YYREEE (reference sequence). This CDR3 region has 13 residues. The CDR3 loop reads CASTQGAGETQYF. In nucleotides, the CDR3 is TGTGCCAGCACACAGGGGGCAGGAGAGACCCAGTACTTC.